This T cell receptor beta chain was captured by sequencing in a study of T cells after yellow fever vaccination. Synthesis of TCR cDNA relied on 5'RACE template switching, which attached a universal primer site and UMIs. TCRdb fed the 5' RACE reads into MiXCR, producing one record per CDR3 protein. The repertoire holds 610,000 or so distinct CDR3 sequences, with around 12% as singletons. Study-wide findings and caveats: Primary-vaccination clones mostly resurfaced post-booster (about 95% CD4, about 87% CD8). Abundant clonotypes from the bulk population could contaminate FACS-sorted repertoires.

The CDR3 is 14 amino acids. Trimming took 3 bases from V and 7 from J; bases not matched to a gene: 3. This clonotype was seen more than once but under ten times. Antigen specificity is unknown. The rearrangement links TRBV12-3 or TRBV12-4 to TRBJ2-2; the match to TRBD1 covers 9 bases. The sequence came from a man aged 25-45 years who received the YFV17D yellow fever vaccine. The source was PBMCs, collected on the day of the yellow fever booster vaccination. CDR3 protein: CASSLTGGGGELFF. The CDR3 DNA follows: TGTGCCAGCAGTTTGACAGGGGGTGGCGGGGAGCTGTTTTTT.